This T cell receptor (beta chain) was documented in a study of T-cell memory formation after mild COVID-19. Overall study context: Each donor largely had its own TCR clusters.

This clonotype has just a few counts. The antigen remains undetermined. Germline CDR1 reads LNHNV; CDR2 reads YYDKDF (reference sequence). This CDR3 has 16 amino acids. Between the trimmed V and J ends, which lost 5 bases and 2 bases, there was a span of 16 bases. One entry per CDR3 protein, called by TCRdb with MiXCR from the 5' RACE reads. The data contain 350,000 to 450,000 distinct CDR3 sequences, about 24% of them singletons. Findings of the study overall: CD4/CD8 balance characterized clones contracting day 15 to 85, and CD4+ skew characterized later expanders. Some responding clones appeared in pre-infection memory, suggesting cross-reactive memory joined. Shrinking CD4+ clones were chiefly CM and EM; CD8+ ones were chiefly EMRA.

Sequencing used PBMCs or a T cell subset sorted from them (not recorded which). The chain has TRBV15 and TRBJ2-1, with D perhaps TRBD2 (5 bases). The sequence came from an adult woman who had mild COVID-19 (a few samples of this study predate the infection). Cell type and time point are not known. In DNA, the CDR3 is TGTGCCACCAGCCGAGGTCGGACTCCTGCCTACAATGAGCAGTTCTTC. It yields the protein CATSRGRTPAYNEQFF. Together with reference TRBV15 and TRBJ2-1, the CDR3 gives the full variable domain: DAMVIQNPRYQVTQFGKPVTLSCSQTLNHNVMYWYQQKSSQAPKLLFHYYDKDFNNEADTPDNFQSRRPNTSFCFLDIRSPGLGDTAMYLCATSRGRTPAYNEQFFGPGTRLTVL.